This is a list of T cell receptor beta chains from one sample in a study of OX40 agonist ivuxolimab in advanced cancers. Produced via immunoSEQ multiplex PCR; TCRdb's table is partial and in-frame only. This sample has tens of thousands of clones, with 65% to 85% found just once. Sequenced here: CD4+ or CD8+ T cells sorted from blood, sampled in a trial of the OX40 agonist ivuxolimab. Receptors originate from an adult with an advanced solid tumor such as melanoma, head and neck, liver or kidney cancer. CDR3s include the opening cysteine and the closing phenylalanine or tryptophan. Each record gives: CDR3 protein, D gene, V gene, clone size. D genes are given only for firm matches. Part of the rows lack a size; the others show once, few, many or a class for expanded clones.

CASSQDIPGQAYEQYF	TRBD1	TRBV4-2	.
CASSEFWGAQLLHF	.	TRBV2	few
CASSASYLASSYNEQFF	.	TRBV5-6	.
CASSPGSGELFF	.	TRBV18	.
CASSGDRGHQPQHF	TRBD1	TRBV2	.
CASSPSTPNEQYF	.	TRBV18	.
CASSFRGGANIQYF	.	TRBV7-2	.
CASSRGSGYGYTF	.	TRBV4-3	once
CASSWRDFHNEQFF	.	TRBV5-1	few
CASKPGQGSNEQFF	TRBD1	TRBV7-3	.
CASSLGVTGIQETQYF	.	TRBV11-2	.
CATNQGQPNYGHTF	.	TRBV28	.
CASSLTKSRGKETQYF	TRBD1	TRBV7-3	.
CASSYLGADTQYF	.	TRBV6-1	few
CASSLARDRAQFF	TRBD1	TRBV5-1	few
CAELGGNF	.	TRBV19	.
CASSQELSGPLETQYF	.	TRBV4-2	.